Sequencing of this T cell receptor beta chain was carried out in a study of T cell repertoires in cytomegalovirus infection. Turning to the study itself: In public TCR beta signatures, there were indications of both CMV infection and matching HLA type.

General study results and limits: HLA-C-restricted CMV-specific TCR beta clonotypes prevailed in the ex vivo response.

This clonotype was observed many times. Its antigen remains unknown. TCRdb re-analysed the reads in MiXCR, keeping a single row per CDR3 protein. The profile shows approximately 76,000 distinct CDR3 sequences, more than 3.5% of them singletons. Per germline, CDR1 KGHSH and CDR2 LQKENI. CDR3 size: 15 residues. Trimming cost V 2 bases and J 5 bases; bases outside gene matches: 7. The source material was PBMCs. This sequence was found in a human donor in good health (CMV status not recorded). Some clones in this sample may be carry-over from other donors' samples. The chain uses TRBV18 and TRBJ1-1, with TRBD1 matching over 8 bases. CDR3 in DNA: TGTGCCAGCTCACCATTGACAGGGGTGGTGACTGAAGCTTTCTTT. Translation gives CASSPLTGVVTEAFF.